This entry concerns a single T cell receptor beta chain. Antigen specificity is unknown. Tumor samples were obtained before definitive surgery or chemotherapy. The sample comes from a study of high-grade serous ovarian cancer treatment subgroups. Trimming at V came to 4 bases and at J to 6 bases, leaving 6 bases not matched to a gene. Germline V gene lookup returns CDR1 SGDLS and CDR2 YYNGEE. The CDR3 extends over 14 amino acids. Generated by immunoSEQ multiplex PCR, the TCRdb table keeps only in-frame clones and is missing some. The table records about 16,000 clones, roughly nine tenths of them present only once. Regarding the study as a whole: Only CDR3 was analyzed; CDR1 and CDR2 were not. Tumors within one patient showed repertoire similarity of roughly 0.095 to 0.8.

Sequencing was performed on tumor tissue. This TCR was recovered from a human donor with high-grade serous ovarian cancer. This sequence joins TRBV9 and TRBJ2-3; 9 bases line up with TRBD2. This CDR3 is CASSYQRGVDTQYF. The CDR3 DNA follows: TGTGCCAGCAGCTACCAGCGGGGGGTCGATACGCAGTATTTT.